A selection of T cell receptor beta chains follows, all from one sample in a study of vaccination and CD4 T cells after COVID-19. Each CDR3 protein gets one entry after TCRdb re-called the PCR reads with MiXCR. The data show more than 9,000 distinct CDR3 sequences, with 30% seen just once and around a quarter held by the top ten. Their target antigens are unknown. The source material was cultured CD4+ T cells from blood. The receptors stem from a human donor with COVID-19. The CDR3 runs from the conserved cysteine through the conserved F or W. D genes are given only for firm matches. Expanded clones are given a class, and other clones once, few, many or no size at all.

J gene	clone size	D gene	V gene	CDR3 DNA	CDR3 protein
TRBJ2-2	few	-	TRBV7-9	TGTGCCAGCACTACCAGGGGGAACACCGGGGAGCTGTTTTTT	CASTTRGNTGELFF
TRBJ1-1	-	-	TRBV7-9	TGTGCCAGCAGCCCTGACGCGAACACTGAAGCTTTCTTT	CASSPDANTEAFF
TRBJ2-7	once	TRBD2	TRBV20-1	TGCAGTGCTTTGATCTCTAGCGGGGGCTACGAGCAGTACTTC	CSALISSGGYEQYF
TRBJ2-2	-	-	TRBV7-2	TGTGCCAGCAGCGAAACTAGAGCGAACACCGGGGAGCTGTTTTTT	CASSETRANTGELFF
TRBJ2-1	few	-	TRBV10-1	TGCGCCAGCAGTGCAGGGGGGAATGAGCAGTTCTTC	CASSAGGNEQFF
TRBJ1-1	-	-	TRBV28	TGTGCCAGCAAACAGGCCCGGTCCAGGATGAACACTGAAGCTTTCTTT	CASKQARSRMNTEAFF
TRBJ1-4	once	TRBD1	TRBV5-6	TGTGCCAGCAGCTGGCGACAGGGAGGGAATGAAAAACTGTTTTTT	CASSWRQGGNEKLFF
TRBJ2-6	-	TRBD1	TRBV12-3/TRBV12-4	TGTGCCAGCAGTTTAGCGCAGGGGGCGTTCGGGGCCAACGTCCTGACTTTC	CASSLAQGAFGANVLTF
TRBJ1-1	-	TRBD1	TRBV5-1	TGCGCCAGCAGCTTGGCCCGACAGGGAATGAACACTGAAGCTTTCTTT	CASSLARQGMNTEAFF
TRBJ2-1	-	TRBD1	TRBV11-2	TGTGCCAGCAGCGCCCCCCTACAGGGGACCAATGAGCAGTTCTTC	CASSAPLQGTNEQFF
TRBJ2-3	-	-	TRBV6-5	TGTGCCAGCAGTTACTCGTTGGGGGGCGTCGCAGATACGCAGTATTTT	CASSYSLGGVADTQYF
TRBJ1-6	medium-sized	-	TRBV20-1	TGCAGTGCTAGAGATAAGTCGGGGAATTCACCCCTCCACTTT	CSARDKSGNSPLHF
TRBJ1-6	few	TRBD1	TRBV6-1	TGTGCCAGCAGCAAAGAAGGACAGGGGTACTCACCCCTCCACTTT	CASSKEGQGYSPLHF
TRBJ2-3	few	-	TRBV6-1	TGTGCCAGCAACGTGGTCCGGGGAGATACGCAGTATTTT	CASNVVRGDTQYF
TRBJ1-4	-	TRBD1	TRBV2	TGTGCCAGCAGTGGACAGGGCGGGAATGAAAAACTGTTTTTT	CASSGQGGNEKLFF
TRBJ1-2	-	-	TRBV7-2	TGTGCCAGCAGCTTAGGCCCTACCTATGGCTACACCTTC	CASSLGPTYGYTF
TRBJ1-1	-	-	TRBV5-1	TGCGCCAGCAGCTTGTTTACCTTTGGGGGGATGAACACTGAAGCTTTCTTT	CASSLFTFGGMNTEAFF
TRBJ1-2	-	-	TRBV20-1	TGCAGTGCTAGAGCCACGGGGCGGGGGGGGTACTATGGCTACACCTTC	CSARATGRGGYYGYTF
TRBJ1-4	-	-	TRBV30	TGTGCCTGGAGTGGACCGGGTGTTTATTCGGAACTGTTTTTT	CAWSGPGVYSELFF
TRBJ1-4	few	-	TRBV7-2	TGTGCCAGCAGCTTAGCGGGGGTCAGGGGCCGAAAACTGTTTTTT	CASSLAGVRGRKLFF
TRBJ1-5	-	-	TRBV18	TGTGCCAGCTCACCAGTTGGCACCACCTCCACTCAGCCCCAGCATTTT	CASSPVGTTSTQPQHF
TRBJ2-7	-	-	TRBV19	TGTGCCAGTAGTATCACCAAGGGATCCTACGAGCAGTACTTC	CASSITKGSYEQYF
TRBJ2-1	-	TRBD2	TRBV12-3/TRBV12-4	TGTGCCAGCAGTTTATGGCGGGGGACCTACAATGAGCAGTTCTTC	CASSLWRGTYNEQFF
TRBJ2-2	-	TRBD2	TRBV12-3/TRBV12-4	TGTGCCAGCAGCTTGGGACTAGCGGGGGTGGGGACCGGGGAGCTGTTTTTT	CASSLGLAGVGTGELFF
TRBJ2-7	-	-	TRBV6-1	TGTGCCAGCAGTCTCGGCAGGGAGCTCGGGCAGTACTTC	CASSLGRELGQYF
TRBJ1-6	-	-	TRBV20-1	TGCAGTGCTAGAGATGCGGGGGGCGGAAATTCACCCCTCCACTTT	CSARDAGGGNSPLHF
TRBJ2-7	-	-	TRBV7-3	TGTGCCAGCAGCCCTAGCGAAACCTACGAGCAGTACTTC	CASSPSETYEQYF